Described below is a single TCR beta chain sequence and its context. The target antigen is unknown. From germline, CDR1 is SEHNR and CDR2 FQNEAQ (reference sequence). The CDR3 contains 17 residues. J gave up 7 bases and V 4 bases, and 15 bases lay outside the gene matches. The method was immunoSEQ multiplex PCR; TCRdb's version includes in-frame clones alone and lacks a portion of them. The table records 70,000 to 95,000 clones, 88% of them present only once. This sample stems from a study of OX40 agonist ivuxolimab in advanced cancers. Overall study findings and caveats: Dosing at 0.1 to 3.0 mg/kg was accompanied by clonal expansion of CD4+ and CD8+ blood T cells by week 6. On average, CD8+ T cells had more expanded clones than CD4+.

The chain uses TRBV7-9 and TRBJ2-1; 8 nucleotides align to TRBD2. The clonotype was recovered from an adult with an advanced solid tumor such as melanoma, head and neck, liver or kidney cancer. The sequencing used CD4+ or CD8+ T cells sorted from blood, collected in a trial of the OX40 agonist ivuxolimab. CDR3: CASSSGYNSGVGNEQFF. The CDR3 coding sequence is TGTGCCAGCAGCTCCGGGTATAATAGCGGGGTGGGGAATGAGCAGTTCTTC.